The clone carrying this T cell receptor beta chain was seen more than once but under ten times. V dropped 4 bases and J dropped 9; count of bases not matched to a gene: 9. This CDR3 contains 16 residues. CDR1 is MDHEN and CDR2 is SYDVKM in the germline V gene. The data derive from a study of blood T cell repertoires in COVID-19. At the level of the study: The study drew acute and convalescent COVID-19 samples from the United States, Italy and Spain. In each case, the material was cDNA or gDNA derived from T cells, B-cell-depleted T cells, or PBMCs.

Original processing methods: The authors estimated nucleated cell counts from reference gene primer amplification. Data came from immunoSEQ multiplex PCR; TCRdb stores just in-frame clones and leaves some out. Clone size and V and J calls were adopted from that table, with D and trimming inferred from the DNA. Altogether some 130,000 clones are present, 65% to 80% being singletons, with the ten largest covering approximately 4%. The sequence was collected from a man aged 55 to 70 with acute or convalescent COVID-19. The chain links TRBV28 to TRBJ2-3, with TRBD2 identical over 14 bases. Sequencing was performed on peripheral blood. The CDR3 sequence: CASSSTGTSGSRTQYF. DNA for the CDR3: TGTGCCAGCAGTTCAACGGGGACTAGCGGGAGTCGGACGCAGTATTTT. The full variable domain, rest sourced from reference TRBV28 and TRBJ2-3, is DVKVTQSSRYLVKRTGEKVFLECVQDMDHENMFWYRQDPGLGLRLIYFSYDVKMKEKGDIPEGYSVSREKKERFSLILESASTNQTSMYLCASSSTGTSGSRTQYFGPGTRLTVL.